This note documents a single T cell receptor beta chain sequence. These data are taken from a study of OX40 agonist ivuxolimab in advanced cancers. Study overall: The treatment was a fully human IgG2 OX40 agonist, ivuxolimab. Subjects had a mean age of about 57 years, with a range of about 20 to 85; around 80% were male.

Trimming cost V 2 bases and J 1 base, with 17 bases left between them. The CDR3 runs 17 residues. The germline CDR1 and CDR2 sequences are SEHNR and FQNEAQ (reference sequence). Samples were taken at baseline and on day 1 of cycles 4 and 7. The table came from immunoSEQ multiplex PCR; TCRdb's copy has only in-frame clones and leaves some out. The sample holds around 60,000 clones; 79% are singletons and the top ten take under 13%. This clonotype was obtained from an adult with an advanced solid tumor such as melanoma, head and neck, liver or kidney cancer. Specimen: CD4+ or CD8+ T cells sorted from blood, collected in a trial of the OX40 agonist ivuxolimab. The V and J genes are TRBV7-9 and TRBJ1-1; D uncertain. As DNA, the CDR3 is TGTGCCAGCAGCTTACCCGTGAGCCGGGCGGAGAACACTGAAGCTTTCTTT. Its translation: CASSLPVSRAENTEAFF.